This TCR beta chain was captured in a study of shared clonotypes between healthy human individuals. The CDR3 spans 18 residues. V was clipped by 4 bases and J by 2 bases, with 22 bases between them. Germline lookup yields CDR1 SGHRS and CDR2 YFSETQ. All participating donors were Caucasian adults from Nashville, Tennessee. TCRdb keeps only in-frame clones here, not all; method: immunoSEQ multiplex PCR. The table includes millions of clones, more than 90% detected once. The sequence came from a man aged 18 to 29 in good health. The source material was naive CD4+ T cells sorted from blood. Subset reported: CD45RA+ positively selected. This rearrangement joins TRBV5-1 to TRBJ2-1, with D perhaps TRBD1 or TRBD2 (6 bases each). The CDR3 region is CASSGGRGVEIPYNEQFF. CDR3 DNA: TGCGCCAGCAGCGGGGGGCGCGGGGTGGAGATCCCCTACAATGAGCAGTTCTTC.